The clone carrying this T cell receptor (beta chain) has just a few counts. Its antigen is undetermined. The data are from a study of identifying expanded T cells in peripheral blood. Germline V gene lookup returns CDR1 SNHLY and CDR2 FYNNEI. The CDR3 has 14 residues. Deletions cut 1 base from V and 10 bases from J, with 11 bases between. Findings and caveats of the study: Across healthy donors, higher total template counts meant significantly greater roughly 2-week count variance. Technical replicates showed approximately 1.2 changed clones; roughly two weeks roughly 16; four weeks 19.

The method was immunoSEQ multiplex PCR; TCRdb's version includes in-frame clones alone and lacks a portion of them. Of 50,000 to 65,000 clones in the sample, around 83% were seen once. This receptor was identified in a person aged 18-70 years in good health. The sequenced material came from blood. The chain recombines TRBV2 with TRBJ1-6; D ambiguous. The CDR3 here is CASSEDWTGSPLHF. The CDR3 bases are TGTGCCAGCAGTGAAGACTGGACGGGGTCACCCCTCCACTTT.